The 6 T cell receptor beta chains below all came from one sample that was sequenced in a study of response to subunit inactivated influenza vaccine. One entry per CDR3 protein results from TCRdb running MiXCR on the RT-PCR reads. The repertoire holds over 150,000 distinct CDR3 sequences, with approximately 12% as singletons. The sequencing here drew on CD8+ T cells sorted from PBMCs, taken about 24 months after vaccination. The receptors come from a man between 50 and 75 years old who received an inactivated influenza vaccine.

This clonotype has ten or more counts. CDR3 coding DNA: TGTGCCAGCAGCCTCTCATTGGGAGGCTACGAGCAGTACTTC. Translating it yields CASSLSLGGYEQYF. The chain employs TRBV7-9 and TRBJ2-7, with a weak D call TRBD2 (6 bases). Germline CDR1 SEHNR, CDR2 FQNEAQ (reference sequence). With 5 bases removed from V and 3 bases from J, the gap between germline ends came to 14 bases. The CDR3 length is 14 residues.

The chain has TRBV20-1 and TRBJ2-4, with D possibly matching TRBD2 (5 bases). The germline V gene encodes CDR1 DFQATT and CDR2 SNEGSKA (reference sequence). V was shortened by 3 bases and J by 15 bases, with 21 bases between the two germline ends. The CDR3 covers 13 residues. This chain's CDR3 is CSASDLDGLAWYF. The DNA for the CDR3 is TGCAGTGCTAGCGACTTGGACGGACTCGCGTGGTACTTC.

A few counts support this clonotype. A read error may produce the germline difference seen at one junction end. CDR3 DNA: TGTGCCAGTAGTGTAGACAGGGGCTGGGAGACCCAGTACTTC. It codes for CASSVDRGWETQYF. The rearrangement joins TRBV19 to TRBJ2-5, with 8 bases aligning to TRBD1. Per germline, CDR1 LNHDA and CDR2 SQIVND (reference sequence). The CDR3 is 14 residues long.

This clonotype was counted between two and nine times. The chain recombines TRBV4-2 with TRBJ1-5; the D is unclear. This CDR3 comprises 15 residues. The V and J ends lost 1 base and 5 bases respectively, with 12 bases between them. Germline V gene sequence: CDR1 LGHNA, CDR2 YNFKEQ. CDR3 loop: CASSQGPLTDQPQHF. In DNA form, the CDR3 reads TGTGCCAGCAGCCAAGGACCACTCACAGATCAGCCCCAGCATTTT.

This clonotype occurred a few times. DNA for the CDR3: TGTGCCAGCAGCTTCCCCCTGTCCGGGCGGGAGTTCGGCACCGGGGAGCTGTTTTTT. Translation gives CASSFPLSGREFGTGELFF. V and J are TRBV11-1 and TRBJ2-2; 7 bases line up with TRBD2. CDR1 and CDR2 from the germline V gene are SGHAT and FQDESV (reference sequence). The CDR3 runs 19 residues. Trimming cost V 3 bases and J 4 bases; bases outside gene matches: 17. Combining the CDR3 with reference TRBV11-1 and TRBJ2-2 gives the whole variable domain EAEVAQSPRYKITEKSQAVAFWCDPISGHATLYWYRQILGQGPELLVQFQDESVVDDSQLPKDRFSAERLKGVDSTLKIQPAELGDSAMYLCASSFPLSGREFGTGELFFGEGSRLTVL.

In its sample, this clonotype was seen a few times. This rearrangement joins TRBV29-1 to TRBJ1-1, with D possibly matching TRBD1 (6 bases). Germline CDR1 is SQVTM and CDR2 is ANQGSEA. The length of the CDR3 is 14 residues. V was pared by 0 bases and J by 4 bases, with 12 bases between. For the CDR3, the DNA is TGCAGCGTTGAAGACAGGGGTTCAGGCACTGAAGCTTTCTTT. This codes for CSVEDRGSGTEAFF.